The text below deals with one T cell receptor (beta chain). What it recognizes is unknown. The study ran its PCR with 60 Vbeta and 13 Jbeta primers. The assay was immunoSEQ multiplex PCR, and TCRdb's table has in-frame clones only and misses some. The data contain 90,000 to 110,000 clones, around 80% of them singletons. These data originate in a study of cytomegalovirus exposure and HLA in healthy donors. Study-level results: The sole available immune exposure information was CMV serostatus.

This TCR derives from a man aged 40-50 years in good health and CMV-seropositive. Sequencing was done on a sample of PBMCs.

This CDR3 is CASSRTGVGYGYTF. CDR3 in DNA: TGTGCCAGCAGCCGTACAGGGGTCGGCTATGGCTACACCTTC. The chain carries TRBV6-5 and TRBJ1-2; 7 bases are shared with TRBD1. CDR3 length: 14 residues. Trimming at V came to 6 bases and at J to 4 bases, leaving 8 bases not matched to a gene. Germline V gene lookup returns CDR1 MNHEY and CDR2 SVGAGI.